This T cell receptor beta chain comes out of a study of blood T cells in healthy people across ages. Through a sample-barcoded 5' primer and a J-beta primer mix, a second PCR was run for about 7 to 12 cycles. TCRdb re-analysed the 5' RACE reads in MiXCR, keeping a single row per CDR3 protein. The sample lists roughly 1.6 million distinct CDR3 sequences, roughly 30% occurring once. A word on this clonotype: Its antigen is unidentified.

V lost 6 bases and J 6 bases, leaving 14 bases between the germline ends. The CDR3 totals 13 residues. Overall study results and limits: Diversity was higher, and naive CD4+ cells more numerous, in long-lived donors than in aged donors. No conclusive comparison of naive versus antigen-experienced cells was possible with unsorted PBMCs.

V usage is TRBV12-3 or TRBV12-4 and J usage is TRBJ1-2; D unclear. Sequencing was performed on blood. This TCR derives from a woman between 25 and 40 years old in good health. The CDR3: CASSHEGPHGYTF. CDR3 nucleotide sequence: TGTGCCAGCAGCCATGAAGGCCCCCATGGCTACACCTTC.